A single T cell receptor (beta chain) is shown here with its context. Its antigen specificity is not known. No base quality information exists; no much larger clone differs at one position. This sample stems from a study of blood T cell repertoires in COVID-19 (dated by TCRdb to 2018 to 2020). Background on the whole study: Collaborator samples came from the United States, Italy and Spain and covered acute and convalescent phases of COVID-19. The material from the prospective study consisted of cDNA or gDNA derived from T cells, B-cell-depleted T cells, or PBMCs. Subjects who had been exposed to COVID-19, were actively infected with it, or had recovered from it provided the deeply sampled blood TCRbeta repertoires that made up the dataset. The repertoires were released in a freely available public database intended as a resource for research on the immune response to SARS-CoV-2. Samples were obtained from the ongoing ImmuneRACE study (first 160 participants) and from about 1,300 subjects provided by 6 global collaborators. The sample metadata nearly always contained a de-identified subject ID, COVID-19 status, age in years and sex. HLA class I and class II types, where available, came from metadata supplied by the sample provider rather than from assay-based typing.

Study-level results and caveats: Clinical and demographic metadata were provided uncurated, with the amount varying by source and participant.

The junction carries 10 bases between V and J, which are trimmed by 1 base and 9 bases respectively. The cysteine opens and the phenylalanine closes a CDR3 of 12 amino acids. Left in the record is the CDR3 DNA by itself, 36 bases read in frame from the first base. Taken from the germline V gene, the CDR1 and CDR2 loops are MNHNS and SASEGT. TCRbeta CDR3 regions were amplified from genomic DNA using the immunoSEQ Assay, a bias-controlled multiplex PCR. The authors processed their data as follows. The number of nucleated cells in each sample was estimated by amplification of reference gene primers within the assay. To quantify the absolute abundance of each unique TCRbeta CDR3 rearrangement, sequence reads were collapsed and filtered. For each sample, productive Simpson clonality was calculated by taking the square root of Simpson's diversity index across productive rearrangements. Drawn from immuneACCESS, this table holds only the in-frame rearrangements with V and J called that TCRdb kept. Clones are partly lost; checked studies trace under half to an unresolved V gene and leave the rest unexplained. That table is the source of V, J and clone size, and D and trimming were worked out from the DNA. The table for this sample lists about 97,000 clones; around 87% of them were counted only once. The ten largest account for approximately 15% of the sample.

Each collaborating institution followed its own protocols to collect whole blood in K2EDTA tubes. For TCRbeta analysis, collaborator samples were shipped as frozen whole blood, as isolated PBMCs, or as DNA extracted from either sample type. This TCR derives from a human donor in a cohort sampled during active COVID-19. The chain uses TRBV6-1 and TRBJ2-7; the D segment could be TRBD1, given 5 matching bases. The sequenced sample consisted of peripheral blood. The CDR3 here reads CASSEGQHVQYF. The DNA reads as follows: TGTGCCAGCAGTGAAGGACAGCACGTGCAGTACTTC.